A single sample is the source of the 19 T cell receptor beta chains below, sequenced in a study of tumor-infiltrating lymphocytes in primary liver carcinoma. Total RNA (approximately 500 ng) served as template for TCR beta cDNA synthesis primed by a constant-region primer. Three nested multiplex PCR rounds, a slightly modified ARM-PCR method, built the TCR beta libraries. A C-beta reverse primer and TRBV1-TRBV30 forward primers served in each of the first two PCR rounds, at 10 cycles apiece. TCRdb ran MiXCR on the multiplex PCR reads and lists one entry per CDR3 protein. The sample lists about 200,000 distinct CDR3 sequences; about two thirds were seen once. The researchers obtained blood RNA from unsorted whole blood and also extracted germline DNA. What was sequenced was peripheral blood. These receptors originate from a woman in her fifties or sixties with primary liver carcinoma and hepatitis B virus infection.

This chain connects TRBV7-9 to TRBJ2-1; the D gene is possibly TRBD2 (6 bases). From germline, CDR1 is SEHNR and CDR2 FQNEAQ (reference sequence). The CDR3 length is 13 residues. V shed 8 bases and J shed 5 bases, with 13 bases lying between them. The CDR3 region has the DNA TGTGCCAGCTTCGGAGGGTGGCACAATGAGCAGTTCTTC. Translating it yields CASFGGWHNEQFF.

This clonotype was counted a few times. V usage is TRBV2 and J usage is TRBJ2-1, with D hard to call. This CDR3 contains 14 residues. Germline V gives CDR1 SNHLY, CDR2 FYNNEI. V lost 6 bases and J 1 base, leaving 10 bases between the germline ends. The DNA for the CDR3 is TGTGCCAGCAGGGTGTCTATATCCTACAATGAGCAGTTCTTC. Translation: CASRVSISYNEQFF. The complete variable domain, with remaining parts taken from reference TRBV2 and TRBJ2-1, reads EPEVTQTPSHQVTQMGQEVILRCVPISNHLYFYWYRQILGQKVEFLVSFYNNEISEKSEIFDDQFSVERPDGSNFTLKIRSTKLEDSAMYFCASRVSISYNEQFFGPGTRLTVL.

In this sample, this clonotype turned up many times. The CDR3 bases are TGCAGCGTTCGCCAGGGTTCCTACGAGCAGTACTTC. This encodes CSVRQGSYEQYF. The V gene is TRBV29-1, the J gene TRBJ2-7; D perhaps matches TRBD1 (5 bases). Germline CDR1 reads SQVTM; CDR2 reads ANQGSEA. CDR3 length: 12 amino acids. Trimming shortened V by 5 bases and J by 1 base, and 9 bases separated the two germline ends.

This chain links TRBV7-9 with TRBJ1-1; a weak D match, TRBD1 (5 bases). The CDR3 runs to 15 residues. From germline, CDR1 is SEHNR and CDR2 FQNEAQ (reference sequence). Trimming left V 2 bases short and J 1 base short, with 11 bases between. The CDR3 nucleotides are TGTGCCAGCAGCTTACGTCGGGGCCAGAACACTGAAGCTTTCTTT. Protein: CASSLRRGQNTEAFF. The full variable domain, its missing parts supplied by reference TRBV7-9 and TRBJ1-1, is DTGVSQNPRHKITKRGQNVTFRCDPISEHNRLYWYRQTLGQGPEFLTYFQNEAQLEKSRLLSDRFSAERPKGSFSTLEIQRTEQGDSAMYLCASSLRRGQNTEAFFGQGTRLTVV.

In this sample, this clonotype turned up many times. The chain links TRBV12-3 or TRBV12-4 to TRBJ2-3; 7 bases are shared with TRBD2. The CDR3 has 15 amino acids. The V and J ends lost 7 bases and 4 bases, in that order; junction bases with no gene match: 11. For the CDR3, the DNA is TGTGCCAGCAACACTCTAGCGGAGTCCTCAGATACGCAGTATTTT. This gives the protein CASNTLAESSDTQYF.

This clonotype was observed many times. The chain links TRBV11-3 to TRBJ2-1; 13 bases agree with TRBD2. Per the germline V gene, CDR1 is SGHNT and CDR2 is YENEEA. Germline trimming cut 6 bases from V and 0 bases from J; bases unmatched to any gene: 14. The CDR3 sequence is 20 residues long. CDR3 nucleotide sequence: TGTGCCAGCAGTCGACGACTAGCGGGAGGATTTTTAATCTCCTACAATGAGCAGTTCTTC. As protein: CASSRRLAGGFLISYNEQFF.

Concerning this clonotype itself: One base away lies a much larger clone, so this may be a sequencing read error. The V and J genes are TRBV12-5 and TRBJ2-1; possibly TRBD1 for D (5 bases). The CDR3 has 13 amino acids. Trimming removed 3 bases at V and 12 bases at J, with 15 bases between. In germline, CDR1 is LGHNT, CDR2 FRNRAP. The CDR3 DNA reads TGTGCTAGTGGTTTCCCTGAACAGGCCCGGCAGTTCTTC. This translates into CASGFPEQARQFF.

With respect to this clonotype: The junction and the germline gene differ at one end; a read error may be behind it. The V gene is TRBV11-2, the J gene TRBJ2-7; 10 positions agree with TRBD2. CDR1 and CDR2 (germline): SGHAT, FQNNGV. The CDR3 has 15 amino acids. The CDR3, as DNA: TGTACCAGCAGCCCTTGGACTAGCGGAAACTACAAGCAGTACTTC. Its translation: CTSSPWTSGNYKQYF.

Turning to this clonotype: The CDR3 does not close with the conserved phenylalanine or tryptophan, likely indicating a read error. The chain joins TRBV11-2 to TRBJ2-2; 13 nucleotides match TRBD2. The J segment lost 4 bases and the V segment lost 6 bases, leaving 5 bases of the junction unmatched. This CDR3 is 16 amino acids long. Per the germline V gene, CDR1 is SGHAT and CDR2 is FQNNGV. As DNA, the CDR3 is TGTGCCAGCAGGGAACTAGCGGGAGGGCCCACCGGGGAGCTGTTTTCT. Its translation: CASRELAGGPTGELFS.

The rearrangement links TRBV29-1 to TRBJ2-2; the D is unclear. The CDR3 length is 11 residues. Germline loops: CDR1 SQVTM, CDR2 ANQGSEA. DNA of the CDR3: TGCAAAGTCAGAGACACCGGGGAGCTGTTTTTT. This gives the protein CKVRDTGELFF.

The table lists this clonotype with a count of one. A much larger clonotype is one base distant, so this may be a read error. The chain has TRBV12-3 or TRBV12-4 and TRBJ1-1, with D tentatively TRBD1 (5 bases). The length of the CDR3 is 13 residues. The DNA for the CDR3 is TGTTCCAGCAGCAATCAGGGCAACACTGAAGCTTTCTTT. Encoded protein: CSSSNQGNTEAFF.

As for this clonotype: This may be a read error: a much more frequent sequence differs by one nucleotide. The DNA for the CDR3 is TGTGTCAGCAGCCAACGGACAGGGGCTAATCAGCCCCAGCATTTT. Translating gives CVSSQRTGANQPQHF. The rearrangement links TRBV12-3 or TRBV12-4 to TRBJ1-5, with TRBD1 identical over 9 bases. There are 15 residues in the CDR3.

As regards this clonotype: The junction departs from the called germline gene at one end, perhaps through a read error. V and J are TRBV11-1 and TRBJ2-2, with 10 bases aligning to TRBD1. CDR1 and CDR2 from the germline V gene are SGHAT and FQDESV (reference sequence). CDR3 length equals 16 residues. The CDR3 spells CASNTVTGGGTGELFF. The CDR3 DNA reads as TGTGCTAGCAACACCGTGACAGGGGGCGGAACCGGGGAGCTGTTTTTT.

As concerns this clonotype: A read error may account for a junction end that differs from germline. The chain links TRBV11-2 to TRBJ2-1; 11 bases match TRBD2. Per germline, CDR1 SGHAT and CDR2 FQNNGV. The CDR3 consists of 15 residues. CDR3 residues: CANSSTSGSYNKQFF. CDR3 nucleotide sequence: TGTGCCAACAGCTCCACTAGCGGGAGTTACAATAAGCAGTTCTTC. The entire variable domain, with the rest obtained from reference TRBV11-2 and TRBJ2-1, is as follows: EAGVAQSPRYKIIEKRQSVAFWCNPISGHATLYWYQQILGQGPKLLIQFQNNGVVDDSQLPKDRFSAERLKGVDSTLKIQPAKLEDSAVYLCANSSTSGSYNKQFFGPGTRLTVL.

This clonotype has just one count. At one of its ends the junction is not consistent with the germline gene, which may arise from a read error. V usage is TRBV6-1 and J usage is TRBJ1-2; TRBD1 is a possible D gene (5 bases). CDR3 size: 13 residues. CDR1 and CDR2 (germline): MNHNS, SASEGT. The CDR3 bases are TGTGTCAGCAGTGAAGGTGGTGACAGCTTGGGCCCCTTC. Protein: CVSSEGGDSLGPF.

In regard to this clonotype: One end of the junction varies from germline; a read error may be responsible. The J gene is TRBJ1-1, the V gene TRBV12-3 or TRBV12-4; maybe TRBD1 (5 bases). The CDR3 is made up of 13 amino acids. DNA for the CDR3: TGTTCCAGCAGTCTGAACCGGGGCACTGGAGCTTTCTTT. It is translated as CSSSLNRGTGAFF.

The V call is TRBV11-1, the J call TRBJ2-3; 11 bases agree with TRBD1. The germline CDR1 and CDR2 sequences are SGHAT and FQDESV (reference sequence). CDR3 length: 15 amino acids. Losses at the gene ends were 4 bases for V and 15 bases for J; bases not matched to a gene: 15. DNA for the CDR3: TGTGCCAGCAGCTGGGGACAGGGGGATACAGATAGGCACTATTTT. Protein: CASSWGQGDTDRHYF.

This clonotype turned up a few times. V and J are TRBV6-4 and TRBJ2-2; D perhaps matches TRBD2 (6 bases). The V gene's germline CDR1 is MRHNA and CDR2 SNTAGT. CDR3 length: 13 residues. Trimming pared 4 bases from V and 6 bases from J, leaving 9 bases between. The CDR3 is CASSVSGAGELFF. DNA for the CDR3: TGTGCCAGCAGTGTGTCGGGAGCCGGGGAGCTGTTTTTT.

V gene TRBV28 combines with J gene TRBJ2-7; tentative D call: TRBD1 (6 bases). CDR1 is MDHEN, CDR2 SYDVKM, per germline. The V end lost 4 bases, the J end lost 9 bases, and 22 bases lay between the germline ends. This CDR3 contains 15 residues. CDR3 sequence: CASSSSRTVHSAQYF. The CDR3 bases are TGTGCCAGCAGTTCCAGTCGGACAGTGCACTCGGCGCAGTACTTC.